A selection of T cell receptor beta chains follows, all from one sample in a study of Graves' ophthalmopathy and Graves' hyperthyroidism. In TCRdb, the multiplex PCR reads were re-called with MiXCR into one record per CDR3 protein. The sample has about 1.1 million distinct CDR3 sequences, approximately 35% seen once. Sequences were obtained from peripheral blood or thyroid tissue (not recorded which). These receptors all stem from an adult man with Graves' hyperthyroidism. Both conserved end residues are part of each CDR3. Fields, in order: D gene, clone size, V gene, J gene, CDR3 protein, CDR3 DNA. D genes are given only for firm matches. Size values are once, few and many counts, or a class for expanded clones, and some rows have none.

d_gene: .
abundance: .
v_gene: TRBV12-3/TRBV12-4
j_gene: TRBJ1-6
CDR3aa: CASSFAGRGRSPLHF
CDR3nt: TGTGCCAGCAGTTTCGCAGGCAGGGGACGTTCACCCCTCCACTTT

d_gene: .
abundance: .
v_gene: TRBV25-1
j_gene: TRBJ1-2
CDR3aa: CASSPPGSNYGYTF
CDR3nt: TGTGCCAGCAGCCCGCCGGGTTCTAACTATGGCTACACCTTC

d_gene: .
abundance: many
v_gene: TRBV2
j_gene: TRBJ1-6
CDR3aa: CASIGTSSYNSPLHF
CDR3nt: TGTGCCAGCATAGGAACTAGCTCCTATAATTCACCCCTCCACTTT

d_gene: .
abundance: many
v_gene: TRBV4-3
j_gene: TRBJ2-7
CDR3aa: CASSQEDPSYEQYF
CDR3nt: TGCGCCAGCAGCCAAGAGGACCCCTCCTACGAGCAGTACTTC

d_gene: TRBD1
abundance: many
v_gene: TRBV9
j_gene: TRBJ1-6
CDR3aa: CASSAYEGQGGSPLHF
CDR3nt: TGTGCCAGCAGCGCGTATGAGGGACAGGGTGGTTCACCCCTCCACTTT

d_gene: .
abundance: many
v_gene: TRBV24-1
j_gene: TRBJ2-7
CDR3aa: CATSDGRYYEQYF
CDR3nt: TGTGCCACCAGTGATGGACGGTACTACGAGCAGTACTTC

d_gene: TRBD2
abundance: .
v_gene: TRBV6-2/TRBV6-3
j_gene: TRBJ2-7
CDR3aa: CASTLTSGHLYEQYF
CDR3nt: TGTGCCAGCACCCTGACTAGCGGACATCTCTACGAGCAGTACTTC

d_gene: .
abundance: .
v_gene: TRBV6-2/TRBV6-3
j_gene: TRBJ1-1
CDR3aa: CASSYSKTDEAFF
CDR3nt: TGTGCCAGCAGTTATAGTAAGACAGATGAAGCTTTCTTT

d_gene: .
abundance: .
v_gene: TRBV25-1
j_gene: TRBJ1-4
CDR3aa: CASSEEFATATNEKLFF
CDR3nt: TGTGCCAGCAGTGAGGAGTTCGCGACAGCAACTAATGAAAAACTGTTTTTT

d_gene: TRBD1
abundance: .
v_gene: TRBV29-1
j_gene: TRBJ2-5
CDR3aa: CSVGTGGTQETQYF
CDR3nt: TGCAGCGTTGGGACAGGGGGGACCCAAGAGACCCAGTACTTC

d_gene: TRBD1
abundance: many
v_gene: TRBV13
j_gene: TRBJ2-7
CDR3aa: CASSPYRTGTYPSYEQYF
CDR3nt: TGTGCCAGCAGCCCGTACAGGACAGGGACTTACCCCTCCTACGAGCAGTACTTC

d_gene: TRBD2
abundance: .
v_gene: TRBV10-3
j_gene: TRBJ2-5
CDR3aa: CAIQAGVQETQYF
CDR3nt: TGTGCCATCCAGGCGGGGGTTCAAGAGACCCAGTACTTC

d_gene: TRBD2
abundance: .
v_gene: TRBV7-2
j_gene: TRBJ2-7
CDR3aa: CASTPLAGPYEQYF
CDR3nt: TGTGCCAGCACCCCTCTAGCGGGACCCTACGAGCAGTACTTC

d_gene: TRBD1
abundance: .
v_gene: TRBV7-6
j_gene: TRBJ2-6
CDR3aa: CASRGSGTGKVESGANVLTF
CDR3nt: TGTGCCAGCAGGGGGTCGGGGACAGGGAAGGTGGAGTCTGGGGCCAACGTCCTGACTTTC

d_gene: .
abundance: many
v_gene: TRBV7-9
j_gene: TRBJ1-1
CDR3aa: CASSESEAFF
CDR3nt: TGTGCCAGCAGCGAATCTGAAGCTTTCTTT

d_gene: TRBD1
abundance: .
v_gene: TRBV7-8
j_gene: TRBJ1-2
CDR3aa: CASRGQWQTVYGYTF
CDR3nt: TGTGCCAGCAGGGGACAGTGGCAAACGGTCTATGGCTACACCTTC

d_gene: TRBD1
abundance: .
v_gene: TRBV29-1
j_gene: TRBJ1-1
CDR3aa: CSTGRDRVTEAFF
CDR3nt: TGCAGCACGGGCAGGGACAGGGTAACTGAAGCTTTCTTT

d_gene: .
abundance: .
v_gene: TRBV12-3/TRBV12-4
j_gene: TRBJ1-5
CDR3aa: CASSSELAFKQPQHF
CDR3nt: TGTGCCAGCAGCTCGGAACTAGCGTTCAAGCAGCCCCAGCATTTT

d_gene: TRBD1
abundance: many
v_gene: TRBV20-1
j_gene: TRBJ1-5
CDR3aa: CSADRGNQPQHF
CDR3nt: TGCAGTGCCGACAGGGGCAATCAGCCCCAGCATTTT

d_gene: .
abundance: .
v_gene: TRBV20-1
j_gene: TRBJ2-6
CDR3aa: CSATEGSGANVLTF
CDR3nt: TGCAGTGCAACCGAGGGCTCTGGGGCCAACGTCCTGACTTTC

d_gene: TRBD1
abundance: many
v_gene: TRBV29-1
j_gene: TRBJ2-7
CDR3aa: CSVLGQGAYSYEQYF
CDR3nt: TGCAGCGTTTTGGGACAGGGGGCTTACTCCTACGAGCAGTACTTC

d_gene: .
abundance: many
v_gene: TRBV5-1
j_gene: TRBJ2-7
CDR3aa: CASSTTGQKGNEQYF
CDR3nt: TGCGCCAGCAGCACCACAGGACAGAAAGGGAACGAGCAGTACTTC

d_gene: TRBD1
abundance: .
v_gene: TRBV10-3
j_gene: TRBJ2-5
CDR3aa: CATWTGGLPTETQYF
CDR3nt: TGTGCCACGTGGACAGGGGGGTTACCGACAGAGACCCAGTACTTC

d_gene: .
abundance: many
v_gene: TRBV7-7
j_gene: TRBJ1-6
CDR3aa: CASSLKAPGTNSPLHF
CDR3nt: TGTGCCAGCAGCTTAAAGGCCCCGGGCACCAATTCACCCCTCCACTTT

d_gene: TRBD1
abundance: .
v_gene: TRBV7-6
j_gene: TRBJ1-1
CDR3aa: CASSIAPGQPAMNTEAFF
CDR3nt: TGTGCCAGCAGCATCGCCCCGGGACAGCCTGCTATGAACACTGAAGCTTTCTTT

d_gene: TRBD1
abundance: .
v_gene: TRBV12-3/TRBV12-4
j_gene: TRBJ2-7
CDR3aa: CASSSGQGADEQYF
CDR3nt: TGTGCCAGCAGTTCTGGACAGGGGGCCGACGAGCAGTACTTC

d_gene: .
abundance: many
v_gene: TRBV2
j_gene: TRBJ1-1
CDR3aa: CASHSDGNEAFF
CDR3nt: TGTGCCAGCCACTCGGACGGCAATGAAGCTTTCTTT

d_gene: .
abundance: .
v_gene: TRBV7-9
j_gene: TRBJ2-5
CDR3aa: CASSQDGAEKETQYF
CDR3nt: TGCGCCAGCAGCCAAGATGGGGCGGAAAAAGAGACCCAGTACTTC

d_gene: .
abundance: many
v_gene: TRBV29-1
j_gene: TRBJ2-2
CDR3aa: CSVTDLTGELFF
CDR3nt: TGCAGCGTGACCGACCTGACCGGGGAGCTGTTTTTT

d_gene: .
abundance: few
v_gene: TRBV5-6
j_gene: TRBJ1-6
CDR3aa: CASSLGGGDNSPLHF
CDR3nt: TGTGCCAGCAGCTTGGGGGGAGGGGATAATTCACCCCTCCACTTT

d_gene: TRBD1
abundance: many
v_gene: TRBV7-6
j_gene: TRBJ1-2
CDR3aa: CASSWRQGDGYTF
CDR3nt: TGTGCCAGCAGCTGGAGACAGGGGGATGGCTACACCTTC

d_gene: .
abundance: many
v_gene: TRBV5-1
j_gene: TRBJ1-1
CDR3aa: CASSLPRNTEAFF
CDR3nt: TGCGCCAGCAGCCTACCCAGGAACACTGAAGCTTTCTTT

d_gene: .
abundance: .
v_gene: TRBV12-3/TRBV12-4
j_gene: TRBJ1-1
CDR3aa: CASGNRVEAFF
CDR3nt: TGTGCCAGCGGAAACAGGGTTGAGGCTTTCTTT

d_gene: .
abundance: few
v_gene: TRBV12-3/TRBV12-4
j_gene: TRBJ1-3
CDR3aa: CASSFWGFSGNTIYF
CDR3nt: TGTGCCAGCAGTTTTTGGGGATTCTCTGGAAACACCATATATTTT

d_gene: .
abundance: many
v_gene: TRBV5-1
j_gene: TRBJ1-2
CDR3aa: CASSPAGPNNHYGYTF
CDR3nt: TGCGCCAGCAGCCCGGCAGGTCCCAATAACCACTATGGCTACACCTTC